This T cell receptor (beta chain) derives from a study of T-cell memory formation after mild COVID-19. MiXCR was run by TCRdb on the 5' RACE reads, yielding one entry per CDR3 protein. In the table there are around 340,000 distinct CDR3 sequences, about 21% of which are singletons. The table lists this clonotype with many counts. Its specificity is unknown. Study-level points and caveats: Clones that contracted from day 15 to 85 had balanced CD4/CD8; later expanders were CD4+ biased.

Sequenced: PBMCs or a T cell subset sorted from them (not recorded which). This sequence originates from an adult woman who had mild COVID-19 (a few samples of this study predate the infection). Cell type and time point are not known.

In nucleotides, the CDR3 is TGTGCCAGCAGTGAAGCGGGGGGGTCCTACAATGAGCAGTTCTTC. This sequence encodes CASSEAGGSYNEQFF. The V and J genes are TRBV6-4 and TRBJ2-1; TRBD2 matches 10 bases. Germline assignment: CDR1 MRHNA and CDR2 SNTAGT. V shed 3 bases and J 1 base; nucleotides not matched to a gene: 0. CDR3 length: 15 amino acids.